This T cell receptor (beta chain) was identified in a study of shared clonotypes between healthy human individuals. The overall study: The composition of the donors was a couple of women and a few men aged 18 to 49. Notes on the study in general: An anticipated effect of sequencing depth on clonotype sharing among donors was recognized. Blood alone was sampled, and tissue repertoires likely differ.

About this clone itself: Its antigen is unknown.

Germline V lookup: CDR1 MRHNA, CDR2 SNTAGT. Trimming removed 4 bases from V and 2 bases from J; junction bases left unmatched: 1. The CDR3 sequence is 14 residues long. Sequencing was performed with immunoSEQ multiplex PCR; in TCRdb, only in-frame clones are kept and a portion is missing. The repertoire holds about 1 million clones, about 84% seen once, with about 0.52% in the top ten. The specimen was memory CD4+ T cells from PBMCs. Subset reported: CD45RA-negative fraction. The rearrangement uses TRBV6-4 and TRBJ1-1; 10 nucleotides line up with TRBD1. The receptor comes from a man between 18 and 29 years old in good health. Some clones in this sample may be carry-over from other donors' samples. CDR3 amino acids: CASSATGGNTEAFF. In DNA form, the CDR3 reads TGTGCCAGCAGTGCGACAGGGGGCAACACTGAAGCTTTCTTT.